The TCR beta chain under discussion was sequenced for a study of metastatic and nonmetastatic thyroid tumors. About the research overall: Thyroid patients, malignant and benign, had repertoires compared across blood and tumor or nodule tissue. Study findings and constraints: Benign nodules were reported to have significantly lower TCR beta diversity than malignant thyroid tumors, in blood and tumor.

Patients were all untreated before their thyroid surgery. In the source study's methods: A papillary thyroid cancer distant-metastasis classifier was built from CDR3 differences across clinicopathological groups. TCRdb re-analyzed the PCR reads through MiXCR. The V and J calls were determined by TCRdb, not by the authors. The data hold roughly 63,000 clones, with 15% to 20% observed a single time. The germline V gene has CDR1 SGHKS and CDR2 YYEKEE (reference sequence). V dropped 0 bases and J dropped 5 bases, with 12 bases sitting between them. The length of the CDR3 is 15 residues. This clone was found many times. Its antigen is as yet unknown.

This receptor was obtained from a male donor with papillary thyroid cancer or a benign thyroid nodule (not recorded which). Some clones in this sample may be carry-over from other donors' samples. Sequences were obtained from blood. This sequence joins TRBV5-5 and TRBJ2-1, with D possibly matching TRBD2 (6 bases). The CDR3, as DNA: TGTGCCAGCAGCTTGGGTCTTTCTAGCGACAATGAGCAGTTCTTC. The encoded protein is CASSLGLSSDNEQFF. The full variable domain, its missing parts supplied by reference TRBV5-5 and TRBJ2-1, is DAGVTQSPTHLIKTRGQQVTLRCSPISGHKSVSWYQQVLGQGPQFIFQYYEKEERGRGNFPDRFSARQFPNYSSELNVNALLLGDSALYLCASSLGLSSDNEQFFGPGTRLTVL.